The 25 T cell receptor beta chains below were found in one sample sequenced in a study of blood T cell repertoires in COVID-19. Measured with immunoSEQ multiplex PCR; TCRdb has only the in-frame clones, and not every one. The sample shows some 16,000 clones, around 88% of them seen only once. The sample consisted of peripheral blood. The source of these receptors is a human donor in a cohort sampled during active COVID-19.

V gene TRBV27 combines with J gene TRBJ1-1; tentatively, D is TRBD1 (5 bases). V was trimmed by 4 bases and J by 6 bases, leaving 15 bases between them. Germline V lookup: CDR1 MNHEY, CDR2 SMNVEV (reference sequence). This CDR3 region has 14 residues. CDR3 sequence reads: CASSYIPGGAEAFF. The CDR3 DNA sequence: TGTGCCAGCAGTTATATCCCGGGGGGGGCTGAAGCTTTCTTT.

The chain links TRBV7-8 to TRBJ2-3; TRBD1 aligns across 9 bases. The CDR3 consists of 18 residues. V was pared by 3 bases and J by 3 bases, with 13 bases of the junction left unmatched. CDR1 SGHVS and CDR2 FQNEAQ come from the germline V gene. CDR3 residues: CASSFPRERQGVTDTQYF. The CDR3 DNA follows: TGTGCCAGCAGCTTCCCTCGGGAGCGACAGGGGGTGACAGATACGCAGTATTTT.

The V call is TRBV11-2, the J call TRBJ2-3; no definite D call. Germline lookup yields CDR1 SGHAT and CDR2 FQNNGV. Trimming took 2 bases from V and 7 from J, leaving 13 bases between them. This CDR3 has 14 amino acids. The CDR3 nucleotides read TGTGCCAGCAGCTTAACCGGGTCCCCAAATACGCAGTATTTT. The encoded protein is CASSLTGSPNTQYF.

The chain combines TRBV30 with TRBJ2-1, with D maybe TRBD1 (6 bases). Germline loops: CDR1 GTSNPN, CDR2 SVGIG (reference sequence). Trimming cost V 2 bases and J 5 bases, with 13 bases left between them. The CDR3 loop spans 14 amino acids. The CDR3 sequence: CAWSSRGNHNEQFF. For the CDR3, the DNA is TGTGCCTGGAGTAGCAGGGGAAACCACAATGAGCAGTTCTTC.

The chain combines TRBV25-1 with TRBJ2-3; D gene ambiguous. Germline V gene sequence: CDR1 MGHDK, CDR2 SYGVNS. This CDR3 is 13 amino acids long. V dropped 3 bases and J dropped 1 base, with 5 bases sitting between them. CDR3: CASSEVGTDTQYF. DNA for the CDR3: TGTGCCAGCAGTGAGGTAGGCACAGATACGCAGTATTTT.

The CDR3 DNA sequence: TGTGCCAGCAGCTCCGGGACAGGGGGCTGGTTGACCGGGGAGCTGTTTTTT. It specifies CASSSGTGGWLTGELFF. This chain uses TRBV7-2 with TRBJ2-2; TRBD1 aligns across 12 bases. Trimming cost V 4 bases and J 5 bases; bases outside gene matches: 8. Germline V gene lookup returns CDR1 SGHTA and CDR2 FQGNSA. The CDR3 contains 17 residues.

The chain joins TRBV28 to TRBJ1-5, with 7 bases matching TRBD1. Unmatched junction bases numbered 7, after V lost 5 bases and J lost 6 bases. CDR1 and CDR2 from the germline V gene are MDHEN and SYDVKM. The CDR3 sequence is 14 residues long. This CDR3 reads CASSPHRGPQPQHF. In DNA form, the CDR3 reads TGTGCCAGCAGTCCCCACAGGGGCCCTCAGCCCCAGCATTTT.

J is TRBJ1-3 and V is TRBV3-1 (or the pseudogene TRBV3-2); TRBD1 might be the D (6 bases). V was trimmed by 3 bases and J by 9 bases, leaving 15 bases between them. The length of the CDR3 is 14 residues. Per the germline V gene, CDR1 is LGHDT and CDR2 is YNNKEL (reference sequence). The CDR3 nucleotides are TGTGCCAGCAGCCAGAGGGGACAACATGGCACCATATATTTT. Translation gives CASSQRGQHGTIYF.

The chain employs TRBV19 and TRBJ2-2; D is unresolved. Trimming removed 9 bases from V and 5 bases from J, with 16 bases in between. Germline V gene data show CDR1 as LNHDA and CDR2 as SQIVND (reference sequence). CDR3 length equals 14 residues. The CDR3 DNA sequence: TGTGCCAGCGGAGCCTTCGATGGGACCGGGGAGCTGTTTTTT. Translated: CASGAFDGTGELFF.

The V gene is TRBV21-1, the J gene TRBJ1-2; the table names TRBD1, a call not compared with the DNA. TRBV21-1 is given as a pseudogene. This CDR3 spans 15 amino acids. The CDR3 nucleotides read TGTGCCAGCAGCAAGTTGGACAGCCCTTCGGGTGGCTACACCTTC. This translates into CASSKLDSPSGGYTF.

V gene TRBV28 combines with J gene TRBJ2-7; D call uncertain. The length of the CDR3 is 13 residues. V lost 3 bases and J 2 bases, leaving 8 bases between the germline ends. The germline CDR1 and CDR2 sequences are MDHEN and SYDVKM. CDR3 in amino acids: CASSFGIAYEQYF. DNA of the CDR3: TGTGCCAGCAGTTTTGGTATAGCCTACGAGCAGTACTTC.

This rearrangement joins TRBV2 to TRBJ1-4; 7 bases line up with TRBD1. The germline gives CDR1 SNHLY, CDR2 FYNNEI. This CDR3 is built from 19 residues. The trim removed 5 bases at V and 0 bases at J, leaving 15 bases unmatched. The CDR3 sequence: CASSQGQSAVFATNEKLFF. The CDR3 DNA reads as TGTGCCAGCAGTCAGGGACAGTCTGCGGTGTTTGCAACTAATGAAAAACTGTTTTTT.

The V call is TRBV10-1, the J call TRBJ2-2; 11 bases fit TRBD1. V trimming: 4 bases; J trimming: 7 bases; junction bases outside the gene matches: 8. Per the germline V gene, CDR1 is WNHNN and CDR2 is SYGVQD (reference sequence). The CDR3 is 16 amino acids. CDR3 bases: TGCGCCAGCAGTGGCCGCCGGGACAGGGGGAACGGGGAGCTGTTTTTT. Amino acids: CASSGRRDRGNGELFF.

V gene TRBV4-3 combines with J gene TRBJ2-1; 14 bases are a match to TRBD2. The CDR3 length is 20 residues. Germline-derived CDR1 and CDR2 are LGHNA and YSLEER. Losses at the gene ends were 2 bases for V and 4 bases for J; bases not matched to a gene: 13. This CDR3 is CASSQSLGLAGGEMYNEQFF. The DNA for the CDR3 is TGCGCCAGCAGCCAATCACTCGGACTAGCGGGGGGCGAAATGTACAATGAGCAGTTCTTC.

The chain employs TRBV5-8 and TRBJ1-1; weak D call: TRBD1 (5 bases). Deletions cut 5 bases from V and 0 bases from J, with 14 bases between. This CDR3 is 15 amino acids long. Germline V gene data show CDR1 as SGHTS and CDR2 as YDEGEE. As DNA, the CDR3 is TGTGCCAGCAGACCTCGACAGTTACTGAACACTGAAGCTTTCTTT. Protein sequence: CASRPRQLLNTEAFF.

The DNA of the CDR3 is TGCGCCAGCAGCTTGACGGCAGCGGGGGTCAATGAGCAGTTCTTC. Protein: CASSLTAAGVNEQFF. This chain links TRBV5-1 with TRBJ2-1; TRBD2 matches at 8 bases. V shed 1 base and J 6 bases; nucleotides not matched to a gene: 6. Per the germline V gene, CDR1 is SGHRS and CDR2 is YFSETQ. This CDR3 has 15 amino acids.

CDR3 bases: TGCGCCAGCAGCCAAGGGACTAGCGGGGGGGGCTACGAGCAGTACTTC. This codes for CASSQGTSGGGYEQYF. The J gene is TRBJ2-7, the V gene TRBV4-3, with 15 bases identical to TRBD2. Per germline, CDR1 LGHNA and CDR2 YSLEER. Unmatched junction bases numbered 1, after V lost 1 base and J lost 3 bases. This CDR3 spans 16 amino acids.

The genes are TRBV4-2 and TRBJ2-7, with 15 bases fitting TRBD2. In germline, CDR1 is LGHNA, CDR2 YNFKEQ. The CDR3 length is 15 residues. V was clipped by 3 bases and J by 3 bases; unmatched bases: 0. The CDR3 DNA sequence: TGTGCCAGCAGCCAGGGACTAGCGGGGGGCTACGAGCAGTACTTC. Translating gives CASSQGLAGGYEQYF.

This rearrangement joins TRBV27 to TRBJ1-5, with TRBD1 identical over 7 bases. The CDR3 is made up of 17 amino acids. The junction had 14 bases not matched to a gene; V was cut back by 6 bases and J by 3 bases. CDR1 is MNHEY and CDR2 is SMNVEV in the germline V gene (reference sequence). The CDR3 DNA reads TGTGCCAGCAGCCGATACCGGGACAGAGGACTCAATCAGCCCCAGCATTTT. The encoded protein is CASSRYRDRGLNQPQHF.

CDR3 DNA: TGTGCCAGCACCACAGGGGGGTGGTGGGACAATGAGCAGTTCTTC. Its translation: CASTTGGWWDNEQFF. The chain joins TRBV6-5 to TRBJ2-1; 8 nucleotides line up with TRBD1. The germline V gene encodes CDR1 MNHEY and CDR2 SVGAGI. V lost 7 bases, J lost 5 bases, and 10 bases stayed unmatched. The CDR3 runs 15 residues.

The rearrangement links TRBV7-2 to TRBJ2-5, with 13 bases matching TRBD2. The V gene end was trimmed by 5 bases and the J gene end by 4 bases; junction bases not matched to a gene: 4. This CDR3 region has 15 residues. CDR1 is SGHTA and CDR2 is FQGNSA in the germline V gene. The CDR3 DNA sequence: TGTGCCAGCAGCGCCGGACTAGCGGGGGTAGAGACCCAGTACTTC. Translation: CASSAGLAGVETQYF.

V gene TRBV10-2 combines with J gene TRBJ2-3, with 9 positions matching TRBD2. This CDR3 has 17 residues. Trimming cost V 6 bases and J 0 bases; bases outside gene matches: 10. CDR1 WSHSY and CDR2 SAAADI come from the germline V gene. Here the CDR3 DNA reads TGCGCCAGCAGCTTCGTAGCGGGGGACGCTAGCACAGATACGCAGTATTTT. Translated: CASSFVAGDASTDTQYF.

The CDR3 DNA reads as TGTGCCACCAGTGATTTGAGGTACAGTCAAAATAGCAATCAGCCCCAGCATTTT. It is translated as CATSDLRYSQNSNQPQHF. J is TRBJ1-5 and V is TRBV24-1; no definite D call. Germline values: CDR1 KGHDR, CDR2 SFDVKD. Trimming removed 0 bases from V and 0 bases from J, with 14 bases in between. The CDR3 is 18 amino acids.

By share of the sample, this clone is medium-sized. This sequence joins TRBV9 and TRBJ1-5; TRBD1 matches 8 bases. The ends lost 3 bases at V and 0 bases at J; junction bases unmatched: 5. CDR1 and CDR2 from the germline V gene are SGDLS and YYNGEE. The CDR3 covers 16 residues. CDR3 amino acids: CASSAGTGFSNQPQHF. DNA of the CDR3: TGTGCCAGCAGCGCCGGGACAGGTTTTAGCAATCAGCCCCAGCATTTT.

The chain is built from TRBV7-2 and TRBJ2-2, with D unclear. The CDR3 runs 14 residues. V was trimmed by 0 bases and J by 7 bases, leaving 9 bases between them. From germline, CDR1 is SGHTA and CDR2 FQGNSA. CDR3 in DNA: TGTGCCAGCAGCTTAGCCCGACACGGCGGGGAGCTGTTTTTT. Protein: CASSLARHGGELFF. The whole variable domain, filled in from reference TRBV7-2 and TRBJ2-2, reads GAGVSQSPSNKVTEKGKDVELRCDPISGHTALYWYRQSLGQGLEFLIYFQGNSAPDKSGLPSDRFSAERTGGSVSTLTIQRTQQEDSAVYLCASSLARHGGELFFGEGSRLTVL.